The subject of this entry is one T cell receptor (beta chain). The CDR3 spans 15 residues. Germline V gene lookup returns CDR1 SGHTA and CDR2 FQGNSA. V lost 6 bases, J lost 2 bases, and 7 bases stayed unmatched. Here immunoSEQ multiplex PCR was the method, and the copy in TCRdb shows in-frame clones only, minus some. In the table there are under 150,000 clones, 90% of which are singletons. The record originates from a study of blood T cell repertoires in COVID-19. Looking at the study overall: Italy, Spain and the United States were the sources of the convalescent and acute COVID-19 samples.

The sequence derives from a man aged 50-60 years with active COVID-19. Sequencing used peripheral blood. The gene calls are TRBV7-2 and TRBJ1-3; 7 positions agree with TRBD1. This CDR3 is CASSLQDRAGNTIYF. CDR3 DNA sequence: TGTGCCAGCAGTCTACAAGACAGGGCTGGAAACACCATATATTTT.